Below are 26 T cell receptor beta chains sequenced from a single sample in a study of spatial heterogeneity in lung cancer (dated by TCRdb to the late 2010s). The label giving this sample's time point can be read as: sample taken at primary tumor resection. Without any cell sorting, TCR sequencing was performed on whole RNA extracted either from tumor and nontumor lung tissue or from cryopreserved PBMC samples. Libraries were made using 5' RACE. This sample was sequenced with a NextSeq 500. The public reads were reanalyzed by TCRdb: fastp trimming at Q25, MiXCR alignment, in-frame beta chains only. Rows merge per CDR3 protein into single entries with the most common DNA and genes. This sample gives under 11,000 distinct CDR3 sequences in total; over 3% of them show up just once. The ten largest clones capture around 49% of the sample. The sequencing here drew on PBMCs, taken at surgery. These receptors were obtained from a female donor with early-stage non-small cell lung cancer.

This clonotype was counted many times. This beta chain lies outside the target of a library built for alpha chains; its clone size means little. This chain connects TRBV7-9 to TRBJ2-6; 10 bases match TRBD2. This CDR3 is 18 amino acids long. J was trimmed by 2 bases and V by 1 base; bases with no gene match: 5. Germline V lookup: CDR1 SEHNR, CDR2 FQNEAQ (reference sequence). CDR3 sequence (DNA): TGTGCCAGCAGCTTAGGGCTAGCGGGAGCTCCTGGGGCCAACGTCCTGACTTTC. It specifies CASSLGLAGAPGANVLTF. The variable domain in full, with the rest retrieved from reference TRBV7-9 and TRBJ2-6, is DTGVSQNPRHKITKRGQNVTFRCDPISEHNRLYWYRQTLGQGPEFLTYFQNEAQLEKSRLLSDRFSAERPKGSFSTLEIQRTEQGDSAMYLCASSLGLAGAPGANVLTFGAGSRLTVL.

This clonotype ranks as medium-sized. Since the library was made to target alpha chains, this beta chain is a stray read and its abundance is not meaningful. This sequence joins TRBV6-2 or TRBV6-3 and TRBJ2-1; 7 nucleotides match TRBD2. The CDR3 loop spans 15 amino acids. Germline CDR1 MNHEY, CDR2 SVGEGT. Trimming cost V 6 bases and J 5 bases; bases outside gene matches: 10. CDR3 sequence (DNA): TGTGCCAGCAGGAGACCGGGGGGTCTGAACAATGAGCAGTTCTTC. It codes for CASRRPGGLNNEQFF.

This clonotype was recorded at least ten times. The library was built for alpha chains, so this beta chain is an off-target read and its size means little. The chain joins TRBV7-2 to TRBJ2-7, with 11 positions matching TRBD2. This CDR3 spans 16 amino acids. CDR1 and CDR2 (germline): SGHTA, FQGNSA. With 1 base clipped from V and 7 bases from J, the junction kept 9 bases outside the gene matches. In DNA form, the CDR3 reads TGTGCCAGCAGCTTAGTTGGGACTAGCGGTTGGGGAGAGCAGTACTTC. It specifies CASSLVGTSGWGEQYF. The whole variable domain, remainder taken from reference TRBV7-2 and TRBJ2-7, is GAGVSQSPSNKVTEKGKDVELRCDPISGHTALYWYRQSLGQGLEFLIYFQGNSAPDKSGLPSDRFSAERTGGSVSTLTIQRTQQEDSAVYLCASSLVGTSGWGEQYFGPGTRLTVT.

For this clonotype: The size of this beta chain means little, since it is a stray read in a library made for alpha chains. The genes are TRBV7-2 and TRBJ1-2, with a weak D call TRBD1 (5 bases). There are 15 residues in the CDR3. Germline V gene sequence: CDR1 SGHTA, CDR2 FQGNSA. Trimming removed 1 base at V and 0 bases at J, with 9 bases between. The CDR3 DNA follows: TGTGCCAGCAGCTTAGACGGGGCAGCTAACTATGGCTACACCTTC. Translation: CASSLDGAANYGYTF.

Many counts were recorded for this clonotype. The size of this beta chain means little, since it is a stray read in a library made for alpha chains. This chain uses TRBV19 with TRBJ2-7; D remains unclear. Trimming took 4 bases from V and 2 from J, leaving 6 bases between them. Germline V gene sequence: CDR1 LNHDA, CDR2 SQIVND (reference sequence). CDR3 length equals 12 residues. The CDR3: CASSSAAYEQYF. DNA for the CDR3: TGTGCCAGTAGTAGTGCAGCCTACGAGCAGTACTTC.

This clonotype is medium-sized in the sample. The size of this beta chain means little, since it is a stray read in a library made for alpha chains. The chain links TRBV6-1 to TRBJ2-1, with D unclear. Trimming took off 2 bases at V and 4 bases at J, with 6 bases between the two ends. The CDR3 covers 13 residues. From germline, CDR1 is MNHNS and CDR2 SASEGT. CDR3 DNA: TGTGCCAGCAGTGAATACTTTTACAATGAGCAGTTCTTC. This sequence encodes CASSEYFYNEQFF.

Many counts were recorded for this clonotype. This beta chain lies outside the target of a library built for alpha chains; its clone size means little. The chain employs TRBV2 and TRBJ2-3; perhaps TRBD2 as D (6 bases). The CDR3 sequence is 15 residues long. V was cut by 1 base and J by 1 base, with 9 bases left in between. CDR1 and CDR2 from the germline V gene are SNHLY and FYNNEI. CDR3 nucleotides: TGTGCCAGCAGTGAAGGTGGCGGGGGCACAGATACGCAGTATTTT. Amino acids: CASSEGGGGTDTQYF.

This clonotype was seen at least ten times. This beta chain is a stray sequence in a library constructed for alpha chains; its clone size is not meaningful. V is TRBV7-8 and J is TRBJ2-7; 9 nucleotides agree with TRBD1. The CDR3 is 15 residues long. Trimming cost V 3 bases and J 0 bases; bases outside gene matches: 3. Germline V CDR1 and CDR2: SGHVS, FQNEAQ. This CDR3 reads CASSFGQGPSYEQYF. As DNA, the CDR3 is TGTGCCAGCAGCTTCGGACAGGGGCCCTCCTACGAGCAGTACTTC.

Ten or more counts support this clonotype. This beta chain lies outside the target of a library built for alpha chains; its clone size means little. The chain is built from TRBV5-4 and TRBJ2-1; no definite D call. CDR3 length: 15 residues. V lost 0 bases and J 0 bases, leaving 7 bases between the germline ends. CDR1 SGHNT and CDR2 YYREEE come from the germline V gene (reference sequence). CDR3 sequence reads: CASSLDVSSYNEQFF. CDR3 in DNA: TGTGCCAGCAGCTTGGACGTAAGCTCCTACAATGAGCAGTTCTTC.

Many counts were recorded for this clonotype. This beta chain is a stray sequence in a library constructed for alpha chains; its clone size is not meaningful. The V gene is TRBV18, the J gene TRBJ2-1; TRBD1 is a possible D gene (6 bases). Germline V CDR1 and CDR2: KGHSH, LQKENI. Trimming cost V 6 bases and J 7 bases, with 16 bases left between them. The CDR3 extends over 14 amino acids. The CDR3 DNA reads TGTGCCAGCTCGACGGGACACGTCGTTAATGAGCAGTTCTTC. Translating gives CASSTGHVVNEQFF.

At least ten counts were recorded for this clonotype. Since it is a stray read in a library aimed at alpha chains, this beta chain has a size that is not meaningful. The rearrangement joins TRBV5-1 to TRBJ1-6; weak D call: TRBD1 (6 bases). V lost 4 bases to trimming and J lost 6 bases, with 8 bases between them. The CDR3 extends over 13 amino acids. Germline CDR1 reads SGHRS; CDR2 reads YFSETQ. Here the CDR3 reads CASSPDSNSPLHF. CDR3 nucleotide sequence: TGCGCCAGCAGCCCGGACAGTAATTCACCCCTCCACTTT. Combining the CDR3 with reference TRBV5-1 and TRBJ1-6 gives the whole variable domain KAGVTQTPRYLIKTRGQQVTLSCSPISGHRSVSWYQQTPGQGLQFLFEYFSETQRNKGNFPGRFSGRQFSNSRSEMNVSTLELGDSALYLCASSPDSNSPLHFGNGTRLTVT.

This clonotype was counted only a few times. The library was prepared for alpha chains; this beta chain is a stray read, so its frequency means little. This chain joins TRBV4-2 and TRBJ1-4; 9 bases fit TRBD1. Germline CDR1 is LGHNA and CDR2 is YNFKEQ. The CDR3 extends over 15 amino acids. The V segment lost 3 bases and the J segment 5 bases; nucleotides outside the gene matches: 4. CDR3 DNA: TGTGCCAGCAGCCAGGGACAGGGTCAAAATGAAAAACTGTTTTTT. Residues: CASSQGQGQNEKLFF.

This clonotype was recorded a few times. This beta chain was picked up by a library intended for alpha chains and is off target, so its count carries little meaning. The genes are TRBV5-6 and TRBJ1-2, with D possibly being TRBD1 (6 bases). Between the trimmed V and J ends, which lost 0 bases and 6 bases, there was a span of 15 bases. The CDR3 has 15 residues. Germline lookup yields CDR1 SGHDT and CDR2 YYEEEE. The CDR3 here is CASSLGGAPRNGYTF. CDR3 nucleotide sequence: TGTGCCAGCAGCTTGGGGGGGGCCCCAAGGAATGGCTACACCTTC.

A few counts support this clonotype. Within a library made for alpha chains, this beta chain is off target, and its count is uninformative. The V call is TRBV6-1, the J call TRBJ1-2; D is possibly TRBD1 (5 bases). CDR3 length equals 13 residues. V lost 1 base to trimming and J lost 4 bases, with 7 bases between them. From germline, CDR1 is MNHNS and CDR2 SASEGT. The CDR3 sequence: CASSEGGIYGYTF. The CDR3 coding sequence is TGTGCCAGCAGTGAAGGGGGGATCTATGGCTACACCTTC.

Details on this clonotype: Within a library made for alpha chains, this beta chain is off target, and its count is uninformative. The chain couples TRBV5-4 to TRBJ1-1, with D possibly TRBD1 on 6 matching bases. Germline assignment: CDR1 SGHNT and CDR2 YYREEE (reference sequence). V was clipped by 4 bases and J by 0 bases, with 13 bases between them. The CDR3 covers 15 residues. The CDR3 DNA is TGTGCCAGCAGCCGTGATACAGGGATGAACACTGAAGCTTTCTTT. Translated, it gives CASSRDTGMNTEAFF.

Details on this clonotype: This beta chain appears as a stray read in a library generated for alpha chains; its size is not informative. This chain joins TRBV3-1 and TRBJ2-7; D remains ambiguous. This CDR3 has 15 amino acids. The ends were cut back, 0 bases at V and 6 bases at J, with 15 bases in the middle. Germline V lookup: CDR1 LGHDT, CDR2 YNNKEL (reference sequence). CDR3 coding DNA: TGTGCCAGCAGCCAAGATTCCCGCGGTGGGTCCGAGCAGTACTTC. This encodes CASSQDSRGGSEQYF.

The table lists this clonotype with many counts. This beta chain is off target for a library built for alpha chains, so its abundance means little. J is TRBJ2-2 and V is TRBV6-5, with a tentative D call TRBD1 (6 bases). The CDR3 sequence is 14 residues long. Trimming left V 5 bases short and J 1 base short, with 8 bases between. Germline CDR1 MNHEY, CDR2 SVGAGI. The CDR3 nucleotides are TGTGCCAGCAGTGTGGACAGGAACACCGGGGAGCTGTTTTTT. Its translation: CASSVDRNTGELFF.

This clonotype occurred many times. Since the library was made to target alpha chains, this beta chain is a stray read and its abundance is not meaningful. The chain is built from TRBV25-1 and TRBJ2-1, with TRBD1 identical over 9 bases. Germline CDR1 MGHDK, CDR2 SYGVNS. The CDR3 length is 11 residues. Losses at the gene ends were 10 bases for V and 8 bases for J; bases not matched to a gene: 3. CDR3: CATTGGDEQFF. In DNA, the CDR3 is TGTGCCACCACAGGGGGCGATGAGCAGTTCTTC. Based on the CDR3 plus reference TRBV25-1 and TRBJ2-1, the full variable domain is EADIYQTPRYLVIGTGKKITLECSQTMGHDKMYWYQQDPGMELHLIHYSYGVNSTEKGDLSSESTVSRIRTEHFPLTLESARPSHTSQYLCATTGGDEQFFGPGTRLTVL.

This clonotype was seen repeatedly, ten times or more. Because the library targeted alpha chains, this beta chain is an off-target read whose size means little. This sequence joins TRBV7-9 and TRBJ2-3; D unresolved. With 0 bases removed from V and 3 bases from J, the gap between germline ends came to 7 bases. CDR1 is SEHNR and CDR2 is FQNEAQ in the germline V gene (reference sequence). This CDR3 has 14 residues. CDR3 nucleotides: TGTGCCAGCAGCTTAGCCACGTGGACAGATACGCAGTATTTT. Amino acid sequence: CASSLATWTDTQYF.

This clonotype has a count of ten or more. This beta chain is a stray read from a library made for alpha chains; its abundance is not meaningful. The V gene is TRBV7-9, the J gene TRBJ1-6, with D unclear. V was shortened by 1 base and J by 10 bases, with 8 bases between the two germline ends. From germline, CDR1 is SEHNR and CDR2 FQNEAQ (reference sequence). The CDR3 extends over 13 amino acids. CDR3 in amino acids: CASSLEGTSPLHF. Here the CDR3 DNA reads TGTGCCAGCAGCTTAGAGGGTACCTCACCCCTCCACTTT.

Comment on this clonotype: The library was built for alpha chains, so this beta chain is an off-target read and its size means little. The rearrangement links TRBV29-1 to TRBJ2-1; TRBD2 matches at 15 bases. CDR1 and CDR2 from the germline V gene are SQVTM and ANQGSEA. The CDR3 sequence is 17 residues long. Trimming removed 3 bases from V and 9 bases from J; junction bases left unmatched: 12. The CDR3 protein is CSVDSTGLAGGRVEQFF. The CDR3 nucleotides are TGCAGCGTTGATTCTACCGGACTAGCGGGAGGGCGAGTTGAGCAGTTCTTC.

This clonotype was seen ten or more times. A library made for alpha chains picked up this beta chain off target, so its size means little. This chain uses TRBV20-1 with TRBJ2-7; D tentatively reads TRBD1 or TRBD2 (5 bases each). The CDR3 is 14 residues long. V lost 6 bases to trimming and J lost 6 bases, with 21 bases between them. CDR1 is DFQATT and CDR2 is SNEGSKA in the germline V gene (reference sequence). CDR3 DNA sequence: TGCAGTGCCACGACGTTGGTCCAGGGAGCCGAGCAGTACTTC. Encoded protein: CSATTLVQGAEQYF.

This clonotype was seen ten or more times. This beta chain slipped into a library made for alpha chains as a stray read, so its size is not meaningful. The rearrangement uses TRBV20-1 and TRBJ1-1, with 7 bases matching TRBD1. The CDR3 sequence is 16 residues long. CDR1 and CDR2 (germline): DFQATT, SNEGSKA (reference sequence). V lost 0 bases and J lost 0; bases outside the gene matches: 7. The DNA of the CDR3 is TGCAGTGCTAGAGATGGCAGGGGGGGGATGAACACTGAAGCTTTCTTT. It is translated as CSARDGRGGMNTEAFF.

This clonotype was counted many times. Being off target in a library aimed at alpha chains, this beta chain has a size of little meaning. V usage is TRBV20-1 and J usage is TRBJ2-3, with TRBD1 identical over 8 bases. The CDR3 consists of 14 residues. Trimming removed 6 bases from V and 5 bases from J; junction bases left unmatched: 10. The germline CDR1 and CDR2 sequences are DFQATT and SNEGSKA (reference sequence). CDR3 in amino acids: CSAHGQGLRDTQYF. Here the CDR3 DNA reads TGCAGTGCCCACGGACAGGGTTTGCGAGATACGCAGTATTTT.

This clonotype was counted at least ten times. This beta chain is a stray read from a library made for alpha chains; its abundance is not meaningful. V and J are TRBV5-1 and TRBJ2-1; 11 nucleotides agree with TRBD2. The junction had 11 bases not matched to a gene; V was cut back by 2 bases and J by 7 bases. The CDR3 extends over 17 amino acids. Germline CDR1 and CDR2: SGHRS and YFSETQ. The CDR3 DNA is TGCGCCAGCAGCTTAGACCCTAGCGGGGGGTTGAAAAATGAGCAGTTCTTC. Translated, it gives CASSLDPSGGLKNEQFF.

This clonotype came up many times. This beta chain is an off-target read within a library intended for alpha chains, so its frequency means little. V is TRBV12-3 or TRBV12-4 and J is TRBJ2-1, with TRBD2 as a possible D gene (6 bases). The CDR3 is 16 amino acids. Trimming took 3 bases from V and 1 from J, leaving 13 bases between them. The CDR3: CASSFPGVESYNEQFF. As DNA, the CDR3 is TGTGCCAGCAGTTTTCCGGGGGTCGAGTCCTACAATGAGCAGTTCTTC.